The 5 T cell receptor beta chains reported below all come from one sample, sequenced in a study of monozygotic twins with cystic fibrosis. The assay was immunoSEQ multiplex PCR, and TCRdb's table has in-frame clones only and misses some. The repertoire consists of some 15,000 clones, with about 85% occurring once and the leading ten covering 1% to 1.2%. The material sequenced was blood. These receptors all come from a boy younger than 18 with cystic fibrosis.

V and J are TRBV4-1 and TRBJ1-2; D might be TRBD1 (6 bases). Looked up from germline, CDR1 is MGHRA and CDR2 is YSYEKL. The CDR3 loop spans 13 amino acids. Trimming removed 6 bases at V and 2 bases at J, with 10 bases between. This CDR3 reads CASSKTGNYGYTF. CDR3 in DNA: TGCGCCAGCAGTAAAACAGGGAACTATGGCTACACCTTC.

The sample holds a few counts of this clone. The rearrangement uses TRBV6-5 and TRBJ1-4, with D tentatively TRBD1 (5 bases). Trimming left V 2 bases short and J 8 bases short, with 12 bases between. The CDR3 has 14 residues. CDR1 MNHEY and CDR2 SVGAGI come from the germline V gene. The CDR3: CASSYRRRGEKLFF. CDR3 in DNA: TGTGCCAGCAGTTACAGACGACGGGGGGAAAAACTGTTTTTT.

The chain recombines TRBV21-1 with TRBJ2-7; TRBD2 was called by the table and not checked on the DNA. TRBV21-1 is a known pseudogene. The CDR3 is 16 amino acids. CDR3 in amino acids: CASSKGRRTLGREQYF. The CDR3 DNA sequence: TGTGCCAGCAGCAAAGGGAGGAGGACCTTGGGTCGCGAGCAGTACTTC.

V gene TRBV5-4 combines with J gene TRBJ1-1, with D possibly being TRBD1 (5 bases). V shed 0 bases and J shed 5 bases, with 8 bases lying between them. This CDR3 has 13 amino acids. Germline V lookup: CDR1 SGHNT, CDR2 YYREEE (reference sequence). CDR3 coding DNA: TGTGCCAGCAGCTTGGGGGACGAAACTGAAGCTTTCTTT. Translating it yields CASSLGDETEAFF. Looking up the rest from reference TRBV5-4 and TRBJ1-1 gives the full variable domain: ETGVTQSPTHLIKTRGQQVTLRCSSQSGHNTVSWYQQALGQGPQFIFQYYREEENGRGNFPPRFSGLQFPNYSSELNVNALELDDSALYLCASSLGDETEAFFGQGTRLTVV.

The rearrangement links TRBV7-3 to TRBJ2-1; 7 bases are a match to TRBD1. Germline V CDR1 and CDR2: SGHTA, FQGTGA. With V trimmed by 0 bases and J by 0 bases, 5 bases remained unmatched. The CDR3 totals 17 residues. The CDR3 is CASSLTEGGPSYNEQFF. The CDR3 DNA sequence: TGTGCCAGCAGCTTAACGGAAGGGGGCCCCTCCTACAATGAGCAGTTCTTC.